This T cell receptor (beta chain) was obtained from a study of T cell responses to AZD1222 COVID-19 vaccine. Broader study findings: Breadth and depth of Spike-specific TCRs rose after two AZD1222 doses. With dominance at 160-218 and 743-854, vaccine-associated CD4 TCRs spanned spike.

Using immunoSEQ multiplex PCR, the repertoire was profiled, and TCRdb retains in-frame clones only, with some absent. The sample lists over 110,000 clones; 85% to 95% were seen once. A word on this clone: Its antigen is not identified.

Per the germline V gene, CDR1 is MNHEY and CDR2 is SMNVEV (reference sequence). J lost 4 bases, V lost 8 bases, and 10 bases had no gene match. The CDR3 is 15 residues long. Second-dose timings of about 4 or about 12 weeks were pooled. The material was peripheral blood, obtained 28 days after the second AZD1222 dose. This receptor was identified in an adult who received the AZD1222 COVID-19 vaccine. The V call is TRBV27, the J call TRBJ2-5; 10 bases are shared with TRBD1. DNA of the CDR3: TGTGCCAGCTTTACCACGGACAGGGGGGTAGAGACCCAGTACTTC. It codes for CASFTTDRGVETQYF.